These 21 T cell receptor beta chains came from one sample sequenced in a study of early T cells in non-severe SARS-CoV-2 infection. TCRdb called the 5' RACE reads again in MiXCR, with one record for every CDR3 protein. The sample lists under 70,000 distinct CDR3 sequences, around 12% occurring once. The sequenced material came from whole blood. The receptors come from an adult who was a healthcare worker with PCR-confirmed SARS-CoV-2 infection or an uninfected control (not recorded which).

The sample holds many counts of this clonotype. Here the CDR3 reads CASGTHGLNTEAFF. For the CDR3, the DNA is TGTGCCAGCGGAACTCACGGTTTGAACACTGAAGCTTTCTTT. The genes are TRBV7-2 and TRBJ1-1; D gene uncertain. The CDR3 covers 14 residues. Germline V gene lookup returns CDR1 SGHTA and CDR2 FQGNSA. The V end lost 8 bases, the J end lost 0 bases, and 13 bases lay between the germline ends.

The sample holds a few counts of this clonotype. This chain links TRBV11-2 with TRBJ1-1; 8 nucleotides match TRBD1. The CDR3 has 15 amino acids. Germline loops: CDR1 SGHAT, CDR2 FQNNGV. Losses at the gene ends were 2 bases for V and 4 bases for J; bases not matched to a gene: 6. DNA of the CDR3: TGTGCCAGCAGCTTACGACCCGGGACAGGCACTGAAGCTTTCTTT. This codes for CASSLRPGTGTEAFF.

This rearrangement joins TRBV2 to TRBJ2-2; a possible D gene is TRBD2 (5 bases). Trimming pared 11 bases from V and 3 bases from J, leaving 13 bases between. Germline V gives CDR1 SNHLY, CDR2 FYNNEI. This CDR3 comprises 13 residues. The CDR3, as DNA: TGTGCCTACAGCTCGGGATACACCGGGGAGCTGTTTTTT. This sequence encodes CAYSSGYTGELFF.

This clonotype was seen repeatedly, ten times or more. V gene TRBV25-1 combines with J gene TRBJ1-6; 9 nucleotides match TRBD1. This CDR3 has 14 amino acids. J gave up 8 bases and V 6 bases, and 5 bases lay outside the gene matches. Germline-derived CDR1 and CDR2 are MGHDK and SYGVNS. CDR3 nucleotides: TGTGCCAGCAGCCTGACAGGGGGTGATTCACCCCTCCACTTT. Translated, it gives CASSLTGGDSPLHF. Full variable domain (rest looked up from reference TRBV25-1 and TRBJ1-6): EADIYQTPRYLVIGTGKKITLECSQTMGHDKMYWYQQDPGMELHLIHYSYGVNSTEKGDLSSESTVSRIRTEHFPLTLESARPSHTSQYLCASSLTGGDSPLHFGNGTRLTVT.

This clonotype was seen only a few times. This chain connects TRBV20-1 to TRBJ1-4; D possibly corresponds to TRBD1 (6 bases). Per the germline V gene, CDR1 is DFQATT and CDR2 is SNEGSKA (reference sequence). CDR3 length: 16 residues. V was cut by 6 bases and J by 5 bases, with 22 bases left in between. The CDR3 nucleotides are TGCAGTGCAAGCCCCATCCGAGGACAGAGAAATGAAAAACTGTTTTTT. Translating it yields CSASPIRGQRNEKLFF.

This chain connects TRBV18 to TRBJ2-1, with TRBD1 matching 12 bases. Per germline, CDR1 KGHSH and CDR2 LQKENI. The CDR3 consists of 17 residues. V was pared by 0 bases and J by 3 bases, with 3 bases of the junction left unmatched. As DNA, the CDR3 is TGTGCCAGCTCACCACCCGGGACAGGGGGCGACTACAATGAGCAGTTCTTC. Translation gives CASSPPGTGGDYNEQFF. Supplemented by reference TRBV18 and TRBJ2-1, the full variable domain reads NAGVMQNPRHLVRRRGQEARLRCSPMKGHSHVYWYRQLPEEGLKFMVYLQKENIIDESGMPKERFSAEFPKEGPSILRIQQVVRGDSAAYFCASSPPGTGGDYNEQFFGPGTRLTVL.

V usage is TRBV10-3 and J usage is TRBJ1-2; no clear D gene. The germline V gene encodes CDR1 ENHRY and CDR2 SYGVKD. V was shortened by 3 bases and J by 2 bases, with 7 bases between the two germline ends. The CDR3 totals 13 residues. For the CDR3, the DNA is TGTGCCATCAGTGACACAGCCAACTATGGCTACACCTTC. Its protein is CAISDTANYGYTF.

This clonotype was seen at least ten times. The V gene is TRBV6-5, the J gene TRBJ2-7, with TRBD2 as a possible D gene (5 bases). Germline V gene sequence: CDR1 MNHEY, CDR2 SVGAGI. This CDR3 region has 13 residues. V lost 4 bases and J 6 bases, leaving 13 bases between the germline ends. The CDR3 loop reads CASSSNGGGEQYF. The CDR3, as DNA: TGTGCCAGCAGTTCAAATGGAGGCGGCGAGCAGTACTTC.

The chain uses TRBV5-8 and TRBJ1-1; TRBD1 agrees at 7 bases. The CDR3 length is 16 residues. The trim removed 4 bases at V and 3 bases at J, leaving 12 bases unmatched. CDR1 and CDR2 from the germline V gene are SGHTS and YDEGEE. Here the CDR3 reads CASSPSRQGRYTEAFF. CDR3 sequence (DNA): TGTGCCAGCAGCCCAAGCCGACAGGGAAGATACACTGAAGCTTTCTTT.

This clonotype was detected ten times or more. The chain uses TRBV12-2 and TRBJ2-1; TRBD2 is taken as the D call from the table, unchecked against the DNA. TRBV12-2 is assigned pseudogene status. This CDR3 region has 15 residues. The CDR3 DNA follows: TGTGCAAGTCGCTTAGCGTTCTCAGAGAGGGATGAGCAGTTCTTC. This translates into CASRLAFSERDEQFF.

The chain combines TRBV6-2 or TRBV6-3 with TRBJ2-1, with 11 positions matching TRBD2. CDR3 length: 15 residues. V trimming: 6 bases; J trimming: 3 bases; junction bases outside the gene matches: 4. From germline, CDR1 is MNHEY and CDR2 SVGEGT. The CDR3 coding sequence is TGTGCCAGCAGATTACTAGCGGGAGTCTACAATGAGCAGTTCTTC. Residues: CASRLLAGVYNEQFF.

This clonotype has just a few counts. J is TRBJ1-4 and V is TRBV20-1; possible D gene TRBD1, 5 bases. Trimming took 1 base from V and 5 from J, leaving 14 bases between them. The CDR3 loop spans 15 amino acids. Per germline, CDR1 DFQATT and CDR2 SNEGSKA (reference sequence). CDR3 DNA sequence: TGCAGTGCTAGAGGAGGCGCGGGGCCCAATGAAAAACTGTTTTTT. This gives the protein CSARGGAGPNEKLFF.

The table lists this clonotype with many counts. The J gene is TRBJ1-6, the V gene TRBV20-1; 7 bases are shared with TRBD1. The length of the CDR3 is 15 residues. The junction had 7 bases not matched to a gene; V was cut back by 1 base and J by 7 bases. Germline V gene data show CDR1 as DFQATT and CDR2 as SNEGSKA (reference sequence). CDR3: CSARVATGSNSPLHF. The DNA of the CDR3 is TGCAGTGCTAGAGTGGCGACAGGGTCAAATTCACCCCTCCACTTT.

The sample holds many counts of this clonotype. The CDR3 region has the DNA TGTGCCAGCAGTGACATACAGGGCACTGAAGCTTTCTTT. The encoded protein is CASSDIQGTEAFF. The genes are TRBV6-1 and TRBJ1-1, with D maybe TRBD1 (6 bases). CDR3 size: 13 residues. V dropped 3 bases and J dropped 4 bases, with 9 bases sitting between them. Germline assignment: CDR1 MNHNS and CDR2 SASEGT.

In its sample, this clonotype was seen many times. V gene TRBV14 combines with J gene TRBJ1-4; D remains unclear. Trimming removed 0 bases from V and 4 bases from J, with 6 bases in between. Germline lookup yields CDR1 SGHDN and CDR2 FVKESK. The CDR3 sequence is 14 residues long. CDR3 in amino acids: CASSQDLNNEKLFF. CDR3 in DNA: TGTGCCAGCAGCCAAGACTTGAATAATGAAAAACTGTTTTTT.

This clonotype was detected a few times. The chain combines TRBV29-1 with TRBJ1-2; 7 bases are a match to TRBD1. Germline-derived CDR1 and CDR2 are SQVTM and ANQGSEA. The trim removed 7 bases at V and 2 bases at J, leaving 7 bases unmatched. This CDR3 contains 13 residues. This chain's CDR3 is CSAWTGVNYGYTF. CDR3 nucleotide sequence: TGCAGCGCATGGACAGGAGTCAACTATGGCTACACCTTC.

This clonotype was counted once. This sequence may be a read error, since a much larger clone differs from it by one base. The rearrangement uses TRBV7-2 and TRBJ2-1; no clear D. V was trimmed by 5 bases and J by 3 bases, leaving 2 bases between them. CDR3 length: 11 residues. Germline loops: CDR1 SGHTA, CDR2 FQGNSA. The CDR3 nucleotides are TGTGCCAGCAGCGTCTACAATGAGCAGTTCTTC. Translating gives CASSVYNEQFF.

This chain uses TRBV6-6 with TRBJ2-3; possibly TRBD1 for D (6 bases). There are 15 residues in the CDR3. Trimming stripped 4 bases from V and 1 base from J, with 12 bases between. The germline gives CDR1 MNHNY, CDR2 SVGAGI (reference sequence). The CDR3 spells CASSFRQDGTDTQYF. The DNA of the CDR3 is TGTGCCAGCAGTTTCCGACAGGACGGCACAGATACGCAGTATTTT.

This clonotype appeared a few times. V usage is TRBV7-2 and J usage is TRBJ1-5, with D possibly matching TRBD1 (5 bases). Per the germline V gene, CDR1 is SGHTA and CDR2 is FQGNSA. This CDR3 spans 15 amino acids. V was pared by 0 bases and J by 6 bases, with 12 bases between. The CDR3 sequence is CASSLAPGLGQPQHF. For the CDR3, the DNA is TGTGCCAGCAGCTTAGCGCCAGGGTTAGGTCAGCCCCAGCATTTT.

This clonotype has ten or more counts. The chain links TRBV28 to TRBJ1-1, with a tentative D call TRBD1 (5 bases). This CDR3 is 14 amino acids long. With 7 bases removed from V and 5 bases from J, the gap between germline ends came to 17 bases. Looked up from germline, CDR1 is MDHEN and CDR2 is SYDVKM. In DNA, the CDR3 is TGTGCCAGCATTTACGGGACGGTTAAGACTGAAGCTTTCTTT. Translation: CASIYGTVKTEAFF. The full variable domain, with the rest looked up from reference TRBV28 and TRBJ1-1, is DVKVTQSSRYLVKRTGEKVFLECVQDMDHENMFWYRQDPGLGLRLIYFSYDVKMKEKGDIPEGYSVSREKKERFSLILESASTNQTSMYLCASIYGTVKTEAFFGQGTRLTVV.

This clonotype was observed a few times. This sequence joins TRBV28 and TRBJ2-7, with D possibly TRBD1 on 5 matching bases. The V gene's germline CDR1 is MDHEN and CDR2 SYDVKM. The CDR3 contains 12 residues. The ends were cut back, 5 bases at V and 4 bases at J, with 9 bases in the middle. CDR3 in DNA: TGTGCCAGCAGTAAGGGGTTGTACGAGCAGTACTTC. Translation gives CASSKGLYEQYF.